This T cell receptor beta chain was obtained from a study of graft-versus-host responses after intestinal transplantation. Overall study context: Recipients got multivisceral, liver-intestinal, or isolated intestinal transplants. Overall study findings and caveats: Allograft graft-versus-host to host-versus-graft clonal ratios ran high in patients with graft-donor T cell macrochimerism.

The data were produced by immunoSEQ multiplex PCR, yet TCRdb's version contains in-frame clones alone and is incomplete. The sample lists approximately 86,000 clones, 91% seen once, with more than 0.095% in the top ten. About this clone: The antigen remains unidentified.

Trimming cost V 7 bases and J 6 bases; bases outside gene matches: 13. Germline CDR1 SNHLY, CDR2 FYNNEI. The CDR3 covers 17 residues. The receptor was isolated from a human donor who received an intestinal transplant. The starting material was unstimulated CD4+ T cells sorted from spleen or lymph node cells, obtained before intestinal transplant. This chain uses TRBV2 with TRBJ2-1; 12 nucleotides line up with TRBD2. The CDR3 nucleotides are TGTGCCAGCAAGGGGACTAGCGGGCCGACGGCTCCCAATGAGCAGTTCTTC. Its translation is CASKGTSGPTAPNEQFF.